A single sample gave rise to the 27 T cell receptor beta chains below, sequenced in a study of cytomegalovirus exposure and HLA in healthy donors. Vbeta (60) and Jbeta (13) primers were used in the PCR. Assay: immunoSEQ multiplex PCR; the TCRdb copy retains only in-frame clones and omits some. This sample has about 270,000 clones, with under 80% found just once. The material sequenced was PBMCs. Receptors originate from a female donor in good health and CMV-seronegative.

This chain links TRBV19 with TRBJ1-4; D gene unclear. This CDR3 contains 18 residues. CDR1 is LNHDA, CDR2 SQIVND, per germline (reference sequence). V dropped 4 bases and J dropped 0 bases, with 18 bases sitting between them. CDR3 DNA sequence: TGTGCCAGTAGTACCGATCCCCGTGAGTGGTCAACTAATGAAAAACTGTTTTTT. Protein sequence: CASSTDPREWSTNEKLFF. The whole variable domain, remainder taken from reference TRBV19 and TRBJ1-4, is DGGITQSPKYLFRKEGQNVTLSCEQNLNHDAMYWYRQDPGQGLRLIYYSQIVNDFQKGDIAEGYSVSREKKESFPLTVTSAQKNPTAFYLCASSTDPREWSTNEKLFFGSGTQLSVL.

The J gene is TRBJ1-1, the V gene TRBV21-1. TRBV21-1 is a documented pseudogene. This CDR3 comprises 15 residues. CDR3 coding DNA: TGTGCCAGCAGCAAAGAGCGGGGGATGAACACTGAAGCTTTCTTT. Protein: CASSKERGMNTEAFF.

V is TRBV2 and J is TRBJ1-5; 10 bases align to TRBD1. The CDR3 sequence is 17 residues long. V gave up 6 bases and J gave up 0 bases; unmatched junction bases: 8. Germline V lookup: CDR1 SNHLY, CDR2 FYNNEI. The CDR3: CASSRSGTGVSNQPQHF. CDR3 nucleotide sequence: TGTGCCAGCAGCCGATCCGGGACAGGGGTTAGCAATCAGCCCCAGCATTTT.

The CDR3 protein is CATDFGEGAYNEQFF. CDR3 sequence (DNA): TGTGCCACCGATTTCGGGGAGGGGGCCTACAATGAGCAGTTCTTC. This chain links TRBV15 with TRBJ2-1; weak D call: TRBD2 (7 bases). V was cut by 8 bases and J by 2 bases, with 16 bases left in between. Germline values: CDR1 LNHNV, CDR2 YYDKDF (reference sequence). The CDR3 runs to 15 residues.

This clone was found a few times. This sequence joins TRBV5-5 and TRBJ1-1; D is unclear. The CDR3 is made up of 11 amino acids. Trimming stripped 0 bases from V and 6 bases from J, with 3 bases between. The germline V gene encodes CDR1 SGHKS and CDR2 YYEKEE (reference sequence). This CDR3 reads CASSLGAEAFF. In DNA, the CDR3 is TGTGCCAGCAGCTTGGGAGCTGAAGCTTTCTTT.

The chain's CDR3 is CASSDPRRETQYF. The CDR3 coding sequence is TGTGCCAGCAGTGACCCTCGCAGAGAGACCCAGTACTTC. This chain joins TRBV25-1 and TRBJ2-5; D is unclear. V was shortened by 3 bases and J by 4 bases, with 9 bases between the two germline ends. From germline, CDR1 is MGHDK and CDR2 SYGVNS. The CDR3 length is 13 residues.

This clone was counted a few times. The germline gene is not matched at one end of the junction; a read error may be the cause. The J gene is TRBJ1-1, the V gene TRBV5-1, with D possibly matching TRBD1 (5 bases). Germline V CDR1 and CDR2: SGHRS, YFSETQ. The CDR3 totals 14 residues. The CDR3 DNA follows: TGCGCCAGCAGCTCGACAGACTACTCCTCGGGGGGGATCTTT. Its protein is CASSSTDYSSGGIF.

On this clone itself: One end of the junction is discordant with germline, which a read error may explain. The chain joins TRBV19 to TRBJ2-6; 8 bases align to TRBD1. CDR1 LNHDA and CDR2 SQIVND come from the germline V gene (reference sequence). The length of the CDR3 is 16 residues. The CDR3 loop reads CASSIRGLSGANVLTF. The CDR3, as DNA: TGTGCCAGTAGTATCAGGGGGCTGTCTGGAGCCAACGTCCTGACTTTC.

J is TRBJ2-6 and V is TRBV30, with 8 bases aligning to TRBD1. The CDR3 consists of 15 residues. V dropped 5 bases and J dropped 0; count of bases not matched to a gene: 3. Germline V gene lookup returns CDR1 GTSNPN and CDR2 SVGIG (reference sequence). The CDR3 nucleotides are TGTGCCTGGGGGACAGGTAACTCTGGGGCCAACGTCCTGACTTTC. This encodes CAWGTGNSGANVLTF.

The V and J genes are TRBV5-5 and TRBJ1-5, with D hard to call. CDR1 SGHKS and CDR2 YYEKEE come from the germline V gene (reference sequence). There are 14 residues in the CDR3. The V and J ends lost 0 bases and 6 bases respectively, with 10 bases between them. In DNA form, the CDR3 reads TGTGCCAGCAGCTTGGACACAGCCACTCAGCCCCAGCATTTT. It encodes CASSLDTATQPQHF.

This chain joins TRBV12-5 and TRBJ2-7, with 12 bases identical to TRBD1. Trimming removed 5 bases from V and 2 bases from J; junction bases left unmatched: 19. The CDR3 covers 20 residues. CDR1 LGHNT and CDR2 FRNRAP come from the germline V gene. CDR3 region: CASGPRAGQGARPGPYEQYF. The CDR3 region has the DNA TGTGCTAGTGGTCCCCGTGCGGGACAGGGGGCCCGCCCTGGGCCCTACGAGCAGTACTTC.

This clone was picked up a small number of times. As DNA, the CDR3 is TGTGCCGGGAAAAAGCGGGAGTATTTCGAGCAGTACTTC. Its protein product is CAGKKREYFEQYF. The genes are TRBV30 and TRBJ2-7; 8 bases agree with TRBD2. Germline trimming cut 8 bases from V and 6 bases from J; bases unmatched to any gene: 12. Per the germline V gene, CDR1 is GTSNPN and CDR2 is SVGIG (reference sequence). The CDR3 is 13 residues long.

In this sample, this clone turned up a few times. The chain joins TRBV25-1 to TRBJ2-3, with 7 bases matching TRBD2. The V gene's germline CDR1 is MGHDK and CDR2 SYGVNS. After removal of 1 base from V and 4 bases from J, the junction contained 11 bases not matched to a gene. CDR3 size: 17 residues. As DNA, the CDR3 is TGTGCCAGCAGTGAATCCCCCCGGGGGGTGGTGGCAGATACGCAGTATTTT. Translated, it gives CASSESPRGVVADTQYF.

The chain carries TRBV2 and TRBJ2-7; TRBD2 might be the D (5 bases). CDR3 length equals 15 residues. Germline lookup yields CDR1 SNHLY and CDR2 FYNNEI. The V end was cut by 6 bases, the J end by 2 bases, with 17 bases between. CDR3 DNA: TGTGCCAGCAGCCTGGACTGGAACGGACCCTACGAGCAGTACTTC. This sequence encodes CASSLDWNGPYEQYF.

The chain links TRBV19 to TRBJ1-5; 9 positions match TRBD1. The germline V gene encodes CDR1 LNHDA and CDR2 SQIVND (reference sequence). This CDR3 comprises 13 residues. V dropped 5 bases and J dropped 6; count of bases not matched to a gene: 2. CDR3 in DNA: TGTGCCAGTAGTGCGGGACAGGGTCAGCCCCAGCATTTT. This sequence encodes CASSAGQGQPQHF.

This chain connects TRBV7-9 to TRBJ1-2; TRBD1 agrees at 7 bases. Trimming cost V 5 bases and J 4 bases; bases outside gene matches: 13. Germline values: CDR1 SEHNR, CDR2 FQNEAQ (reference sequence). The CDR3 runs to 16 residues. CDR3: CASSPGDRANPYGYTF. The CDR3 nucleotides are TGTGCCAGCAGCCCAGGAGACAGGGCAAATCCCTATGGCTACACCTTC.

V is TRBV9 and J is TRBJ1-1; D is possibly TRBD1 (5 bases). Trimming pared 4 bases from V and 4 bases from J, leaving 14 bases between. Germline V lookup: CDR1 SGDLS, CDR2 YYNGEE. The length of the CDR3 is 14 residues. The CDR3: CASSPVGGTTEAFF. The CDR3 coding sequence is TGTGCCAGCAGCCCCGTCGGGGGTACCACTGAAGCTTTCTTT.

CDR3 nucleotide sequence: TGTGCCAGCAGCTTTGGCAGGGCTAACTATGGCTACACCTTC. Translated: CASSFGRANYGYTF. The rearrangement uses TRBV5-6 and TRBJ1-2; TRBD1 might be the D (5 bases). The CDR3 length is 14 residues. Germline V CDR1 and CDR2: SGHDT, YYEEEE. V lost 2 bases and J lost 0, with 8 bases in between. Full variable domain (missing parts from reference TRBV5-6 and TRBJ1-2): DAGVTQSPTHLIKTRGQQVTLRCSPKSGHDTVSWYQQALGQGPQFIFQYYEEEERQRGNFPDRFSGHQFPNYSSELNVNALLLGDSALYLCASSFGRANYGYTFGSGTRLTVV.

J is TRBJ1-1 and V is TRBV7-9; no reliable D call. Germline V CDR1 and CDR2: SEHNR, FQNEAQ (reference sequence). This CDR3 region has 15 residues. The V and J ends lost 5 bases and 8 bases respectively, with 21 bases between them. CDR3 sequence (DNA): TGTGCCAGCAGCCGGGGTGGTCAGGCGGGAAGGGAAGCTTTCTTT. This encodes CASSRGGQAGREAFF. The complete variable domain, with remaining parts taken from reference TRBV7-9 and TRBJ1-1, reads DTGVSQNPRHKITKRGQNVTFRCDPISEHNRLYWYRQTLGQGPEFLTYFQNEAQLEKSRLLSDRFSAERPKGSFSTLEIQRTEQGDSAMYLCASSRGGQAGREAFFGQGTRLTVV.

The J gene is TRBJ1-4, the V gene TRBV7-9; no clear D gene. CDR3 size: 14 residues. CDR1 is SEHNR, CDR2 FQNEAQ, per germline (reference sequence). V dropped 4 bases and J dropped 4 bases, with 10 bases sitting between them. CDR3 region: CASSSRVHNEKLFF. The DNA for the CDR3 is TGTGCCAGCAGCTCGAGGGTCCATAATGAAAAACTGTTTTTT.

This clone was picked up a small number of times. The chain employs TRBV18 and TRBJ2-7; D is possibly TRBD2 (6 bases). Germline V gene lookup returns CDR1 KGHSH and CDR2 LQKENI. The CDR3 sequence is 16 residues long. Trimming left V 2 bases short and J 3 bases short, with 17 bases between. The CDR3 nucleotides read TGTGCCAGCTCACCAGCCGGGACTCCGCCATTCTACGAGCAGTACTTC. The encoded protein is CASSPAGTPPFYEQYF.

The gene calls are TRBV6-5 and TRBJ1-1; D may be TRBD1 (6 bases). The ends were cut back, 2 bases at V and 4 bases at J, with 11 bases in the middle. In germline, CDR1 is MNHEY, CDR2 SVGAGI. CDR3 length equals 14 residues. The CDR3 spells CASSYHREATEAFF. CDR3 coding DNA: TGTGCCAGCAGTTACCACAGGGAAGCCACTGAAGCTTTCTTT.

The V call is TRBV11-2, the J call TRBJ2-1; D possibly corresponds to TRBD2 (6 bases). This CDR3 has 15 residues. The V end was cut by 2 bases, the J end by 3 bases, with 11 bases between. Germline CDR1 reads SGHAT; CDR2 reads FQNNGV. CDR3 bases: TGTGCCAGCAGCTTACAAGGTAGCGGCTACAATGAGCAGTTCTTC. Translated: CASSLQGSGYNEQFF.

This chain links TRBV4-2 with TRBJ2-3; 9 bases agree with TRBD2. This CDR3 is 16 amino acids long. The trim removed 0 bases at V and 1 base at J, leaving 2 bases unmatched. Germline V gives CDR1 LGHNA, CDR2 YNFKEQ. CDR3 sequence (DNA): TGTGCCAGCAGCCAAGAGCGGGAGGGAGGCACAGATACGCAGTATTTT. Translating gives CASSQEREGGTDTQYF.

The V and J genes are TRBV13 and TRBJ2-4, with 8 bases lining up with TRBD1. J lost 8 bases, V lost 5 bases, and 11 bases had no gene match. The CDR3 contains 15 residues. Germline lookup yields CDR1 PRHDT and CDR2 FYEKMQ (reference sequence). The CDR3 sequence is CASSPSGQDLHIQYF. The CDR3 nucleotides are TGTGCCAGCAGCCCTTCGGGACAGGACCTGCACATTCAGTACTTC.

The chain combines TRBV7-3 with TRBJ1-1; 8 bases align to TRBD1. Germline V gene lookup returns CDR1 SGHTA and CDR2 FQGTGA. The CDR3 totals 14 residues. The junction had 2 bases not matched to a gene; V was cut back by 3 bases and J by 2 bases. The CDR3 DNA reads as TGTGCCAGCAGCTTTCAGGGGGCCAACACTGAAGCTTTCTTT. It codes for CASSFQGANTEAFF.

The CDR3 is CASSEAGSLIYGYTF. CDR3 DNA: TGCGCCAGCAGTGAGGCAGGGTCGCTAATTTATGGCTACACCTTC. The J gene is TRBJ1-2, the V gene TRBV10-2; tentative D call: TRBD1 (5 bases). The CDR3 spans 15 residues. The germline V gene encodes CDR1 WSHSY and CDR2 SAAADI. V was clipped by 2 bases and J by 5 bases, with 15 bases between them.